The present T cell receptor beta chain was sequenced within a study of beta chain features in type 1 diabetes. General study points: High-TCR-expressing cells could be over-represented by cDNA sequencing.

Trimming shortened V by 3 bases and J by 3 bases, and 15 bases separated the two germline ends. This CDR3 spans 14 amino acids. Germline CDR1 and CDR2: GTSNPN and SVGIG (reference sequence). All of the isolated RNA was reverse transcribed, so expressed TCRB transcripts were sequenced. Clones were read by immunoSEQ multiplex PCR, and TCRdb kept only the in-frame ones, dropping some. The sample gives roughly 400,000 clones, roughly 16% of which show up once; more than 0.015% is in the top ten. In this sample, this clone turned up a few times. Antigen: not known. The V and J genes are TRBV30 and TRBJ2-7, with D tentatively TRBD2 (6 bases). The sample was naive CD4+ T cells from blood. The sequence was collected from a woman in her late teens or twenties in good health. CDR3 in DNA: TGTGCCTGGAGCGTAAATCTAGCGAACTACGAGCAGTACTTC. It codes for CAWSVNLANYEQYF. The entire variable domain, with the rest obtained from reference TRBV30 and TRBJ2-7, is as follows: SQTIHQWPATLVQPVGSPLSLECTVEGTSNPNLYWYRQAAGRGLQLLFYSVGIGQISSEVPQNLSASRPQDRQFILSSKKLLLSDSGFYLCAWSVNLANYEQYFGPGTRLTVT.